This T cell receptor beta chain comes out of a study of T cell changes during pregnancy in multiple sclerosis. Using immunoSEQ multiplex PCR, the repertoire was profiled, and TCRdb retains in-frame clones only, with some absent. The data hold tens of thousands of clones, with approximately 95% observed a single time. Germline CDR1 MDHEN, CDR2 SYDVKM. CDR3 size: 16 residues. The V end lost 7 bases, the J end lost 3 bases, and 19 bases lay between the germline ends. The TCR was taken from a female donor in good health, enrolled as a control in a pregnancy study. The sample here was peripheral blood, taken after pregnancy. The gene calls are TRBV28 and TRBJ1-3; D might be TRBD1 (6 bases). CDR3 DNA sequence: TGTGCCAGCATCCCCCGAAGACAGGTTGTTGGAAACACCATATATTTT. Its translation: CASIPRRQVVGNTIYF.